This T cell receptor (beta chain) was captured in a study of shared clonotypes between healthy human individuals (dated by TCRdb to 2020 to 2021). Broadly, across the study: The cohort included three men and a couple of women between 18 and 49 years of age. Blood TCR repertoires of about 5 healthy adults were deeply sequenced to estimate repertoire size and the extent of clonotype sharing between individuals. To increase sequencing depth and limit assay-specific biases, TCR repertoire library preparation and sequencing were carried out by different laboratories using diverse techniques. Per donor, leukapheresis produced somewhere between about 0.8 and 9 billion PBMCs.

CDR1 SGDLS and CDR2 YYNGEE were looked up in the germline V gene. Trimming accounts for 2 bases at V and 8 bases at J, while the number of junction bases matched to no gene is 10. The CDR3 spans 15 residues, from the cysteine through the phenylalanine. The entry retains the CDR3 DNA only, 45 bases that are in frame from base 1. Comments on this clone: Its antigen specificity is not known. There are no base qualities to consult, and no much larger clone falls within one base.

Using the deep immunoSEQ assay, TCR CDR3 regions were amplified from genomic DNA by multiplex PCR. Extracted genomic DNA from each cell subset was distributed evenly across all wells of several immunoSEQ 96-well plates, and each plate was treated as a replicate. Each replicate PCR for unsorted PBMC received roughly 300 ng genomic DNA, equal to 25,000 to 30,000 T cell genomes. Ten immunoSEQ deep assay plates were used to sequence the unsorted PBMC genomic DNA. The purified libraries were quantified using a Qubit 3.0 fluorometer, sized with a Bioanalyzer 2100, and then quantified again using the KAPA Library Quantification kit. A separate single-read 150-cycle Illumina NextSeq 550 flow cell was used to sequence each immunoSEQ 96-well plate. Per the source publication's procedure: Because the immunoSEQ output included only junctional sequences and no quality scores, the filtering could not be the same as the filtering used for full-length reads. To assign V/J genes and CDR3, sequences were annotated against IMGT germline references using PyIR, a Python wrapper for IgBLAST v1.9. Reads with weak V/J assignments (E-value above 1e-6), missing CDR3, stop codons, out-of-frame junctions, or ambiguous translated residues were removed. V3J clonotypes were defined by identical inferred V gene, J gene, and CDR3 amino acid sequence. To compute the percentage overlap between repertoires, the number of shared unique clonotypes was divided by the size of the smaller repertoire. RTK rarefaction, the Chao1 estimator, and Recon v2.1 estimates of unobserved clonotypes were used to assess repertoire richness. TCRdb took over this immuneACCESS table, retaining in-frame rearrangements with V and J assigned. Such tables are incomplete; in checked studies, under half of the missing clones stem from an unresolved V gene, and the remainder is unexplained. That table furnishes V, J and clone size, whereas the DNA furnished D and trimming. The sample yields about 490,000 clones; roughly 80% were counted once. The leading ten clones occupy more than 9.5% of the sample.

What the work shows at the level of the full study, not this receptor alone: Sampling was restricted to blood, and TCR repertoires in tissues likely differ from the TCR repertoires found in blood. The small number of donors limited the genetic and exposure-history diversity represented. Pairwise subsampling led to the expectation that sequencing depth would affect the degree of clonotype sharing among donors.

Healthy HIV-negative adults with no recently reported acute infections or vaccinations were included as donors. All donors were Caucasian adults living in Nashville, Tennessee, USA. In the unsorted samples, some 100 million PBMCs were counted, and genomic DNA was extracted using the QIAamp DNA Blood Mini kit. Blood was collected by leukapheresis, and PBMCs were isolated by Ficoll-Histopaque density gradient centrifugation and then cryopreserved in liquid nitrogen vapor phase. The chain links TRBV9 with TRBJ2-1; 7 of the junction bases match TRBD2. The source of this sequence is a woman in her forties in good health. Some clones in this sample may be carry-over from other donors' samples. The specimen was PBMCs. At the DNA level, the sequence is TGTGCCAGCAGCGTTCGGGGGAGGGTCCTGGATGAGCAGTTCTTC. It encodes CASSVRGRVLDEQFF.